The sequence of this TCR beta chain was determined in a study of vaccination effects on CD4 cells after COVID-19. At the level of the study: The median interval between the second dose and post-vaccine sampling was 72 days.

For this clone: The antigen remains undetermined.

V dropped 0 bases and J dropped 4; count of bases not matched to a gene: 8. The germline V gene has CDR1 SGHRS and CDR2 YFSETQ. This CDR3 region has 17 residues. Expansion of antigen-specific CD4+ T cells with viral peptide pools was carried out by the ViraFEST assay before sequencing. It was after nine to eleven days of culture that CD4+ T cells were isolated. Each person got two doses of an mRNA SARS-CoV-2 vaccine, BNT162b2 or mRNA-1273. Nucleocapsid antibody tests were negative, and the vaccine recipients had no prior SARS-CoV-2 infection. Measured with immunoSEQ multiplex PCR; TCRdb has only the in-frame clones, and not every one. Found here are about 15,000 clones, almost 70% of them singletons; the top ten hold over 8.5%.

The J gene is TRBJ2-1, the V gene TRBV5-1; the match to TRBD2 covers 9 bases. The origin of this receptor is a human donor who received a COVID-19 vaccine. This sample comprised CD4+ T cells from PBMCs cultured with SARS-CoV-2 spike peptides, obtained after COVID-19 vaccination. The DNA of the CDR3 is TGCGCCAGCAGCTTGGGGGGTAGCGGGGGAGGATACAATGAGCAGTTCTTC. As protein: CASSLGGSGGGYNEQFF.